The present entry profiles one T cell receptor beta chain with its context. The antigen is not known. TCR beta from blood CD8+ and CD4+ T cells was sequenced. This record belongs to a study of CD8 T cells in Susac syndrome. Study-wide results and limits: The number of individuals included in the study's TCR sequencing and HLA analysis was acknowledged as relatively small.

V shed 6 bases, J shed 2 bases, and the junction held 4 bases outside the gene matches. Germline lookup yields CDR1 MNHEY and CDR2 SMNVEV (reference sequence). CDR3 length: 15 residues. Random-hexamer reverse transcription was applied to roughly 0.5 to 1 ug RNA. Multiplex immunoSEQ PCR targeted 54 Vbeta and 13 Jbeta TCR beta segments. TCRdb ran MiXCR on the immunoSEQ multiplex PCR reads and lists one entry per CDR3 protein. The repertoire consists of some 300,000 distinct CDR3 sequences, with approximately 81% occurring once and the leading ten covering about 0.11%. This receptor was obtained from a human donor with multiple sclerosis. The sequencing input was CD8+ T cells from PBMCs. This chain uses TRBV27 with TRBJ2-4; 10 bases fit TRBD1. This chain's CDR3 is CASSRQGASKNIQYF. DNA of the CDR3: TGTGCCAGCAGCCGACAGGGGGCGTCCAAAAACATTCAGTACTTC.